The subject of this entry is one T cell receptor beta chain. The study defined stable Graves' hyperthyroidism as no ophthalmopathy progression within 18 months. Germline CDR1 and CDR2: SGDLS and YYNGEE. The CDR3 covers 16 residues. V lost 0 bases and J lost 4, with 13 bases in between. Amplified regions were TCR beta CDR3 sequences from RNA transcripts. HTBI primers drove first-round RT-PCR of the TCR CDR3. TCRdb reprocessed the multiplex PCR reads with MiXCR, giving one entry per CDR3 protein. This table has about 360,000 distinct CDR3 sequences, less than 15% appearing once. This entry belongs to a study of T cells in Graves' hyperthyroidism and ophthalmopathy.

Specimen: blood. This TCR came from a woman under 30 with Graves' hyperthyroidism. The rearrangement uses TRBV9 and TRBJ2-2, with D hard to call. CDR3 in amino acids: CASSVGSSTGTGELFF. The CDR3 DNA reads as TGTGCCAGCAGCGTAGGAAGTTCAACGGGCACCGGGGAGCTGTTTTTT.